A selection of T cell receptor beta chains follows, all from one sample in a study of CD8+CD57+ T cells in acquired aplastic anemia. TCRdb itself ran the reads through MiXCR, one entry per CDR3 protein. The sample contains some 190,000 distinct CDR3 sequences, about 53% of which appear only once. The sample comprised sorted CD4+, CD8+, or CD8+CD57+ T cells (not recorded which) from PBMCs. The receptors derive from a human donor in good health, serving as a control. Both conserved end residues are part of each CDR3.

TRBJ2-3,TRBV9,CASSVYRTSLGTDTQYF
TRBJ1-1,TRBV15,CATSRRMNTEAFF
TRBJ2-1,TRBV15,CATGSGRGGNEQFF
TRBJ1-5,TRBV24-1,CAASDSGQGWVPQHF
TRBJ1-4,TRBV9,CASSVAGTRDEKLFF
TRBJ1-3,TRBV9,CASSPGQGIGNTIYF
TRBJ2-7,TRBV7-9,CASSLAGADEQYF
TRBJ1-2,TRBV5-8,CASSFFPLNYGYTF
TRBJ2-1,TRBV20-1,CSARGGSSYNEQFF
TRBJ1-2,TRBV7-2,CASIQGPGQHHYGYTF
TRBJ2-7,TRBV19,CASSWGPGEQYF
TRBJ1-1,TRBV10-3,CAISVSETGGRNTEAFF
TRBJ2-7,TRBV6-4,CASSDDRYEQYF
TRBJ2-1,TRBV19,CASSPDRAGGPYSNEQFF